This TCR beta chain was retrieved from a study of blood T cell repertoires in COVID-19. Study-wide background: Donors in the United States, Italy and Spain gave samples during acute or convalescent COVID-19. PBMCs, B-cell-depleted T cells, or T cells provided the cDNA or gDNA that made up the material.

Germline V gives CDR1 KGHSY, CDR2 FQNENV. The CDR3 runs 18 residues. The V end was cut by 0 bases, the J end by 6 bases, with 24 bases between. In the original analysis: How many nucleated cells were present was estimated from reference gene primer amplification. Sequenced by immunoSEQ multiplex PCR; TCRdb stores in-frame clones only, minus some. The V and J calls and the clone size are those of that table, but D and trimming were determined from the DNA. The repertoire holds 210,000 or so clones, over 75% seen once, with nearly 4.5% in the top ten. Sequencing input: peripheral blood. The rearrangement joins TRBV16 to TRBJ2-7; TRBD2 is a possible D gene (5 bases). The source is a man over 45 with acute or convalescent COVID-19. The CDR3 DNA reads TGTGCCAGCAGCCAATCAGTTGGTGGGAGAGGGAGTCTAGGCGAGCAGTACTTC. This encodes CASSQSVGGRGSLGEQYF.